These T cell receptor beta chains were read from a single sample in a study of CD8 T cells in Susac syndrome. TCRdb processed the immunoSEQ multiplex PCR reads anew with MiXCR; each CDR3 protein has one entry. The sample contains 85,000 to 120,000 distinct CDR3 sequences, approximately 93% of which appear only once. Sequenced material: CD8+ T cells from PBMCs. These receptors came from a human donor with Susac syndrome. Both conserved end residues are part of each CDR3. Each record gives: D gene, clone size, V gene, J gene, CDR3 protein, CDR3 DNA. D genes are given only for firm matches. Some rows mark clone size as missing; the rest say once, few, many or name a class of expanded clone.

.	.	TRBV7-8	TRBJ2-1	CASSFLGFNSYNEQFF	TGTGCCAGCAGCTTTTTGGGGTTTAACTCCTACAATGAGCAGTTCTTC
.	once	TRBV14	TRBJ1-1	CASSQGPGRHEAFF	TGTGCCAGCAGCCAAGGACCAGGACGGCATGAAGCTTTCTTT
.	.	TRBV12-5	TRBJ2-1	CASGLPDTASPEQFF	TGTGCTAGTGGTTTGCCGGACACGGCTAGTCCTGAGCAGTTCTTC
.	.	TRBV19	TRBJ1-1	CASSIVGEAFF	TGTGCCAGTAGTATTGTAGGGGAAGCTTTCTTT
.	.	TRBV27	TRBJ2-2	CASTWGTPNTGELFF	TGTGCCAGCACCTGGGGGACACCGAACACCGGGGAGCTGTTTTTT
.	.	TRBV3-1	TRBJ2-1	CASSQEFRGAYNEQFF	TGTGCCAGCAGCCAAGAGTTTAGAGGCGCCTACAATGAGCAGTTCTTC
.	.	TRBV4-1	TRBJ2-1	CASSGYLGFSYNEQFF	TGCGCCAGCAGTGGCTATCTAGGATTCTCCTACAATGAGCAGTTCTTC
TRBD2	.	TRBV4-2	TRBJ2-1	CASSQDVTGGGNEQFF	TGTGCCAGCAGCCAAGATGTAACGGGGGGAGGGAATGAGCAGTTCTTC
TRBD1	.	TRBV7-9	TRBJ2-1	CASSLPGGLYNEQFF	TGTGCCAGCAGCTTACCAGGGGGCCTCTACAATGAGCAGTTCTTC
.	.	TRBV20-1	TRBJ1-5	CSARGDSNQPQHF	TGCAGTGCTAGGGGGGATAGCAATCAGCCCCAGCATTTT
TRBD1	.	TRBV5-5	TRBJ2-2	CASSYPGQGYTGELFF	TGTGCCAGCAGCTACCCGGGACAGGGCTACACCGGGGAGCTGTTTTTT
TRBD2	.	TRBV9	TRBJ2-3	CASCRTSGATDTQYF	TGTGCCAGCTGCAGGACTAGCGGGGCCACAGATACGCAGTATTTT
TRBD1	.	TRBV9	TRBJ1-2	CASSVGDRRYGYTF	TGTGCCAGCAGCGTAGGGGACAGGCGATATGGCTACACCTTC
.	.	TRBV11-2	TRBJ2-5	CASSLNAVETQYF	TGTGCCAGCAGCCTAAACGCCGTAGAGACCCAGTACTTC
.	.	TRBV5-1	TRBJ2-1	CASSYPGFSNEQFF	TGCGCCAGCAGCTACCCTGGGTTCAGCAATGAGCAGTTCTTC
.	.	TRBV7-9	TRBJ2-2	CASSWAENTGELFF	TGTGCCAGCAGCTGGGCAGAGAACACCGGGGAGCTGTTTTTT
TRBD2	.	TRBV25-1	TRBJ2-5	CASSAPFESTGGETQYF	TGTGCCAGCAGTGCCCCTTTCGAGAGCACCGGGGGGGAGACCCAGTACTTC
TRBD1	.	TRBV20-1	TRBJ1-5	CSARSGTENQPQHF	TGCAGTGCTAGGTCCGGGACAGAGAATCAGCCCCAGCATTTT
.	.	TRBV7-9	TRBJ1-1	CASSPTKANTEAFF	TGTGCCAGCAGCCCCACTAAGGCGAACACTGAAGCTTTCTTT
TRBD2	.	TRBV20-1	TRBJ2-1	CSARGDYKTYNEQFF	TGCAGTGCTAGAGGGGACTACAAAACATACAATGAGCAGTTCTTC
.	.	TRBV3-1	TRBJ2-3	CASSQPPGRGTDTQYF	TGTGCCAGCAGCCAACCCCCGGGGCGGGGCACAGATACGCAGTATTTT
.	.	TRBV7-3	TRBJ1-2	CASSLGEGYGYTF	TGTGCCAGTTCCTTGGGGGAAGGCTATGGCTACACCTTC
TRBD1	.	TRBV9	TRBJ2-1	CASGTGQFF	TGTGCCAGCGGGACAGGGCAGTTCTTC
TRBD2	.	TRBV6-1	TRBJ2-2	CASQTSPGTSWTGELFF	TGTGCCAGTCAAACAAGCCCAGGGACTAGTTGGACCGGGGAGCTGTTTTTT
.	once	TRBV12-3/TRBV12-4	TRBJ2-6	CASSPTGEAASFGANVLTF	TGTGCCAGCAGTCCTACCGGTGAGGCAGCCTCTTTTGGGGCCAACGTCCTGACTTTC
.	.	TRBV5-1	TRBJ2-5	CASSLGPETQYF	TGCGCCAGCAGCTTGGGGCCAGAGACCCAGTACTTC
.	.	TRBV13	TRBJ2-7	CASSPPEALRGEQYF	TGTGCCAGCAGCCCCCCGGAAGCCTTACGGGGGGAGCAGTACTTC
.	.	TRBV5-4	TRBJ1-5	CASSFGWGSNQPQHF	TGTGCCAGCAGCTTCGGGTGGGGGAGCAATCAGCCCCAGCATTTT
.	.	TRBV15	TRBJ2-3	CATSRERTDTQYF	TGTGCCACCAGCAGAGAACGGACAGATACGCAGTATTTT
.	.	TRBV19	TRBJ2-7	CASMGGIYEQYF	TGTGCCAGTATGGGCGGAATATACGAGCAGTACTTC
TRBD2	.	TRBV4-1	TRBJ2-5	CASSQIWGSGGAGGEETQYF	TGCGCCAGCAGCCAAATCTGGGGCAGCGGGGGGGCAGGCGGCGAGGAGACCCAGTACTTC
.	.	TRBV15	TRBJ2-2	CATSRDRTGELFF	TGTGCCACCAGCAGAGATCGGACCGGGGAGCTGTTTTTT